This entry describes one T cell receptor (beta chain). Regarding treatment: 19 received Ad26.COV2.S at low or high dose, single or two shots; roughly 5 received placebo; per-sample allocation not given. Day 63 after the first vaccine or placebo injection was the time point for sampling. The donor was a Boston adult aged 18-55 years. Immunization relied on an Ad26 vector, which expressed Wuhan-strain SARS-CoV-2 spike. The entry originates in a study of Ad26.COV2.S vaccination and SARS-CoV-2 variants. Background on the study: In the study, Ad26.COV2.S was injected intramuscularly once, or twice 56 days apart.

CDR1 LGHNA and CDR2 YNFKEQ come from the germline V gene. The CDR3 contains 19 residues. V lost 2 bases, J lost 4 bases, and 8 bases stayed unmatched. The assay was immunoSEQ multiplex PCR, and TCRdb's table has in-frame clones only and misses some. The data hold 450,000 to 550,000 clones, with about 89% observed a single time. This clonotype was obtained from a person between 18 and 60 years old who received the Ad26.COV2.S COVID-19 vaccine or a placebo. The sample consisted of peripheral blood, taken in a trial of Ad26.COV2.S vaccine versus placebo. The V gene is TRBV4-2, the J gene TRBJ2-2, with 15 bases aligning to TRBD2. Written as DNA, the CDR3 is TGTGCCAGCAGCCAACCGGGACTAGCGGGGGGACCGGGCACCGGGGAGCTGTTTTTT. It is translated as CASSQPGLAGGPGTGELFF.